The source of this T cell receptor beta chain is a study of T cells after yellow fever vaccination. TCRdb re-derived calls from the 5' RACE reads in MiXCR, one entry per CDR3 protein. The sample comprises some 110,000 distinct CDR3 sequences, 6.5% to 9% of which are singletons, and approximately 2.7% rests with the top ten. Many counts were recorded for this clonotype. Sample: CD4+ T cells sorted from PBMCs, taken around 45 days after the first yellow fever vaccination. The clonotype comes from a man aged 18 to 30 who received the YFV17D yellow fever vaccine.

The chain's CDR3 is CASSLVSGSEKLFF. The CDR3 DNA is TGTGCCAGCAGCTTAGTTTCAGGGTCCGAAAAACTGTTTTTT. This chain links TRBV7-6 with TRBJ1-4; a weak D match, TRBD1 (5 bases). The V end lost 1 base, the J end lost 8 bases, and 11 bases lay between the germline ends. This CDR3 has 14 amino acids. Germline V gene lookup returns CDR1 SGHVS and CDR2 FNYEAQ.